The source of this T cell receptor (beta chain) is a study of blood T cell repertoires in COVID-19 (dated by TCRdb to the early 2020s). Concerning the study at large: Samples from collaborators originated in the United States, Italy and Spain and spanned both the acute and convalescent phases of COVID-19. Subjects who had been exposed to COVID-19, were actively infected with it, or had recovered from it provided the deeply sampled blood TCRbeta repertoires that made up the dataset. Nearly every sample came with metadata listing a de-identified subject ID, COVID-19 status, age in years and sex. The material from the prospective study consisted of cDNA or gDNA derived from T cells, B-cell-depleted T cells, or PBMCs. A freely available public database, intended as a resource for researchers studying the immune response to SARS-CoV-2, is where the repertoires were released. The samples were drawn from the first 160 participants of the ongoing ImmuneRACE study and from 1,254 subjects provided by 6 global collaborators. Where HLA class I and class II types were available, the types were taken from metadata supplied by the sample provider, not from assay-based typing. General study outcomes and caveats: Clinical and demographic metadata were provided uncurated, with the amount varying by source and participant.

Each collaborating institution followed its own protocols to collect whole blood in K2EDTA tubes. For TCRbeta analysis, collaborators shipped samples as frozen whole blood, isolated PBMCs, or DNA extracted from either of those sample types. Counted from cysteine to phenylalanine, this CDR3 has 15 amino acids. Left in the record is the CDR3 DNA by itself, 45 bases read in frame from the first base. From a lookup of the germline V gene, CDR1 and CDR2 are SGHRS and YFSETQ. Relative to germline, V is missing 1 base and J is missing 5 bases, with 6 bases of the junction outside any gene match. TCRbeta CDR3 regions were amplified from genomic DNA by means of the immunoSEQ Assay, a bias-controlled multiplex PCR. Under the source paper's analysis protocol: The number of nucleated cells in each sample was estimated from the amplification of reference gene primers within the assay. To quantify the absolute abundance of each unique TCRbeta CDR3 rearrangement, sequence reads were collapsed and filtered. Productive Simpson clonality was computed per sample as the square root of Simpson's diversity index over productive rearrangements. The clones in this table, taken by TCRdb from immuneACCESS, are in-frame only. Not every clone is retained; where verified, under half of the shortfall comes from an unresolved V gene, and the cause of the rest is unknown. The V and J calls and clone size come from that table; D and trimming were worked out from the DNA. This sample comprises around 180,000 clones, around 86% of them detected only once. Jointly, the top ten make up 2.5% to 3.5% of the sample.

Notes on this clone: Its antigen is unknown. Nothing much larger sits one base from this clone, and base qualities are not available.

This receptor was obtained from a woman in her twenties or thirties with active or convalescent COVID-19. Sequencing was done on a sample of peripheral blood. The chain uses TRBV5-1 and TRBJ2-7, and TRBD1 matches 10 of the central bases. The CDR3 here reads CASSLYGQGDHEQYF. The DNA reads TGCGCCAGCAGCTTGTACGGACAGGGGGATCACGAGCAGTACTTC. With the portions outside the CDR3 filled from the reference TRBV5-1 and TRBJ2-7 genes, the complete variable region becomes KAGVTQTPRYLIKTRGQQVTLSCSPISGHRSVSWYQQTPGQGLQFLFEYFSETQRNKGNFPGRFSGRQFSNSRSEMNVSTLELGDSALYLCASSLYGQGDHEQYFGPGTRLTVT.